The subject of this entry is one T cell receptor beta chain. These data originate in a study of blood T cell repertoires in COVID-19. At the level of the study: Donors in the United States, Italy and Spain gave samples during acute or convalescent COVID-19. PBMCs, B-cell-depleted T cells, or T cells provided the cDNA or gDNA that made up the material.

The CDR3 has 15 amino acids. Germline-derived CDR1 and CDR2 are SGHNT and YYREEE (reference sequence). Deletions cut 0 bases from V and 5 bases from J, with 12 bases between. In the authors' methods: From reference gene primer amplification, estimates of nucleated cell counts were derived. The table came from immunoSEQ multiplex PCR; TCRdb's copy has only in-frame clones and leaves some out. Clonal size and the V and J genes are those of that table, whereas D and trimming came from the DNA. This table has 100,000 or so clones, 81% appearing once. The sequencing sample was made of peripheral blood. The source of this sequence is a woman in her 70s with acute or convalescent COVID-19. The chain recombines TRBV5-4 with TRBJ2-1; D is possibly TRBD1 (7 bases). The CDR3 region is CASSLGAGGHNEQFF. CDR3 DNA: TGTGCCAGCAGCTTGGGAGCAGGGGGGCACAATGAGCAGTTCTTC.